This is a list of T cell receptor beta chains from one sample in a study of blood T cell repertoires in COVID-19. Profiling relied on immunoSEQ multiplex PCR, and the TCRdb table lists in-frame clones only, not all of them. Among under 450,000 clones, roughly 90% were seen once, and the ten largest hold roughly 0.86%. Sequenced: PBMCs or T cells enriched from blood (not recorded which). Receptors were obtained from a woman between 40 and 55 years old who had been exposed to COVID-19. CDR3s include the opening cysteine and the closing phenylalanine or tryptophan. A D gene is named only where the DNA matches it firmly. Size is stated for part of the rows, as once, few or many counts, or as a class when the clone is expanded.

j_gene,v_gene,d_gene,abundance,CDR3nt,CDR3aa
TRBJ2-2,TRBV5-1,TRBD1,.,TGCGCCAGCACCGACCGAACTGACAGGGCGACCGGGGAGCTGTTTTTT,CASTDRTDRATGELFF
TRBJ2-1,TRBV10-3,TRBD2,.,TGTGCCATCATGGCTAGCGGGAGTCATGAGCAGTTCTTC,CAIMASGSHEQFF
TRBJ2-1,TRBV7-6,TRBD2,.,TGTGCCAGCAGCACCGGGACTAGCGGGGCCTACAATGAGCAGTTCTTC,CASSTGTSGAYNEQFF
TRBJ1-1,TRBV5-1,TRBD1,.,TGCGCCAGCAGGGCGGGACAGCCAAGGAACACTGAAGCTTTCTTT,CASRAGQPRNTEAFF
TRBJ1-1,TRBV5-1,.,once,TGCGCCAGCAGCTGGGACGGGGGGAGCGCTATAGAAGCTTTCTTT,CASSWDGGSAIEAFF
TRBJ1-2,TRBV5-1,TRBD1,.,TGCGCCAGCAGCTCCGGGACAGGAGGTGGCTACACCTTC,CASSSGTGGGYTF
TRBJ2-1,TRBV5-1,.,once,TGCGCCAGCAGCTTCCGGGACTTTTATAACAATGAGCAGTTCTTC,CASSFRDFYNNEQFF
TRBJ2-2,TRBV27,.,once,TGTGCCAGCAGTTTTGTGGGGGCGGTCGGGGAGCTGTTTTTT,CASSFVGAVGELFF
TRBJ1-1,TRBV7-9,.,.,TGTGCCAGCAGCTTATTTGGGGGAGGAGGCACTGAAGCTTTCTTT,CASSLFGGGGTEAFF
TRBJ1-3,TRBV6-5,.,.,TGTGCCAGCATCCCGGGGGGATCTGGAAACACCATATATTTT,CASIPGGSGNTIYF